This T cell receptor (beta chain) was recorded in a study of cytomegalovirus exposure and HLA in healthy donors. Study observations and caveats: Among the CMV-associated chains, a few were confirmed in vitro as specific for CMV antigens. Some public TCRs appeared in many individuals, while most sequences were rare.

Only in-frame clones appear in the TCRdb table, and some are missing; sequencing was by immunoSEQ multiplex PCR. The sample lists approximately 110,000 clones; over 90% were seen once. As regards this clone: Its antigen is undetermined.

The TCR originated in a woman between 18 and 29 years old in good health and CMV-seronegative. Input material: PBMCs.

CDR3 in DNA: TGTGCCAGCAGTTTGCGGACACCCTACAATGAGCAGTTCTTC. Translation gives CASSLRTPYNEQFF. The chain links TRBV27 to TRBJ2-1, with a tentative D call TRBD1 (5 bases). Looked up from germline, CDR1 is MNHEY and CDR2 is SMNVEV (reference sequence). Trimming pared 3 bases from V and 2 bases from J, leaving 8 bases between. The CDR3 length is 14 residues.